The clone carrying this T cell receptor beta chain was detected only a few times. Its target is not known. This record comes from a study of T-cell memory formation after mild COVID-19. Study-level results: Contracting CD4+ clones were located mainly in CM and EM, and CD8+ clones in EMRA.

V gave up 1 base and J gave up 6 bases; unmatched junction bases: 4. The CDR3 runs to 15 residues. Germline CDR1 reads SNHLY; CDR2 reads FYNNEI. TCRdb called the 5' RACE reads again in MiXCR, with one record for every CDR3 protein. Among hundreds of thousands of distinct CDR3 sequences listed, around 27% were seen once. This TCR was sampled from an adult woman who had mild COVID-19 (a few samples of this study predate the infection). Cell type and time point are not known. The sample consisted of PBMCs or a T cell subset sorted from them (not recorded which). V usage is TRBV2 and J usage is TRBJ2-2; 8 bases are a match to TRBD1. This chain's CDR3 is CASSEGTGLSGELFF. The CDR3 DNA follows: TGTGCCAGCAGTGAAGGGACAGGGCTTTCCGGGGAGCTGTTTTTT.